These T cell receptor beta chains were read from a single sample in a study of CD8 T cells in Susac syndrome. MiXCR, run by TCRdb on the immunoSEQ multiplex PCR reads, gives a single entry per CDR3 protein. The sample contains about 100,000 distinct CDR3 sequences, approximately 95% of which appear only once. The specimen was CD8+ T cells from PBMCs. The receptors here all came from a human donor in good health. CDR3s include the opening cysteine and the closing phenylalanine or tryptophan.

v_gene: TRBV7-8
j_gene: TRBJ1-5
CDR3aa: CASSLGEGGNQPQHF

v_gene: TRBV6-6
j_gene: TRBJ2-5
CDR3aa: CASTKRVPQETQYF

v_gene: TRBV2
j_gene: TRBJ2-7
CDR3aa: CAKGTGTYEQYF

v_gene: TRBV29-1
j_gene: TRBJ1-2
CDR3aa: CSAQIWGGEKLLYGYTF

v_gene: TRBV6-5
j_gene: TRBJ2-1
CDR3aa: CASSYRLAGYNEQFF

v_gene: TRBV5-1
j_gene: TRBJ1-5
CDR3aa: CASSLEGVGQPQHF

v_gene: TRBV19
j_gene: TRBJ2-3
CDR3aa: CASTPLAGVTDTQYF

v_gene: TRBV5-6
j_gene: TRBJ1-5
CDR3aa: CASSLGPFRDVGNQPQHF

v_gene: TRBV6-5
j_gene: TRBJ1-1
CDR3aa: CASGRVGGTEAFF

v_gene: TRBV20-1
j_gene: TRBJ2-3
CDR3aa: CSQTSGSTDTQYF

v_gene: TRBV7-3
j_gene: TRBJ1-6
CDR3aa: CASSQGWDSPLHF

v_gene: TRBV5-1
j_gene: TRBJ2-7
CDR3aa: CASSLVTGISYEQYF

v_gene: TRBV13
j_gene: TRBJ2-7
CDR3aa: CASSLGGQGYEQYF

v_gene: TRBV7-6
j_gene: TRBJ2-3
CDR3aa: CASSLTRDPSRHTQYF

v_gene: TRBV6-2/TRBV6-3
j_gene: TRBJ2-3
CDR3aa: CASNLAGEGTDTQYF

v_gene: TRBV15
j_gene: TRBJ1-4
CDR3aa: CATSKGGGEKLFF

v_gene: TRBV30
j_gene: TRBJ1-1
CDR3aa: CAWSETGFTEAFF

v_gene: TRBV27
j_gene: TRBJ2-1
CDR3aa: CASSALGRGPNEQFF

v_gene: TRBV7-8
j_gene: TRBJ2-7
CDR3aa: CASSPRGGQTYEQYF

v_gene: TRBV12-3/TRBV12-4
j_gene: TRBJ2-1
CDR3aa: CASSWGQIYNEQFF

v_gene: TRBV9
j_gene: TRBJ1-5
CDR3aa: CASSTGGRAKGQPQHF

v_gene: TRBV5-1
j_gene: TRBJ2-7
CDR3aa: CASSFGAGEANEQYF

v_gene: TRBV12-3/TRBV12-4
j_gene: TRBJ2-7
CDR3aa: CASSPDRLYEQYF

v_gene: TRBV29-1
j_gene: TRBJ2-6
CDR3aa: CSFLTGEGANVLTF

v_gene: TRBV27
j_gene: TRBJ2-2
CDR3aa: CASRLFETGELFF

v_gene: TRBV20-1
j_gene: TRBJ1-1
CDR3aa: CSARGVGGREAFF

v_gene: TRBV27
j_gene: TRBJ2-7
CDR3aa: CASSHRGGGTYEQYF

v_gene: TRBV27
j_gene: TRBJ2-2
CDR3aa: CASSLRVWGPGGELFF

v_gene: TRBV3-1
j_gene: TRBJ1-1
CDR3aa: CASSPSGGRIEAFF

v_gene: TRBV9
j_gene: TRBJ2-7
CDR3aa: CASSAHPAGTDPYEQYF

v_gene: TRBV29-1
j_gene: TRBJ2-7
CDR3aa: CSATGRSTSSYEQYF

v_gene: TRBV5-4
j_gene: TRBJ2-3
CDR3aa: CASNDKWQGPDTQYF

v_gene: TRBV7-8
j_gene: TRBJ2-5
CDR3aa: CASSLGFSGQETQYF

v_gene: TRBV6-5
j_gene: TRBJ2-3
CDR3aa: CASSYGSGTGITDTQYF

v_gene: TRBV10-2
j_gene: TRBJ2-5
CDR3aa: CASRGETQYF

v_gene: TRBV2
j_gene: TRBJ2-7
CDR3aa: CASDSGAADEQYF

v_gene: TRBV6-6
j_gene: TRBJ1-1
CDR3aa: CASSYDVRGTEAFF

v_gene: TRBV7-9
j_gene: TRBJ1-5
CDR3aa: CASSVSGQPQHF

v_gene: TRBV19
j_gene: TRBJ1-1
CDR3aa: CASSLLNTEAFF

v_gene: TRBV12-3/TRBV12-4
j_gene: TRBJ1-1
CDR3aa: CASGLMNTEAFF

v_gene: TRBV24-1
j_gene: TRBJ2-2
CDR3aa: CATSAGTSGGAKTGELFF

v_gene: TRBV20-1
j_gene: TRBJ1-1
CDR3aa: CSAPGQAEAFF

v_gene: TRBV12-3/TRBV12-4
j_gene: TRBJ2-2
CDR3aa: CASRYRESGELFF

v_gene: TRBV9
j_gene: TRBJ2-1
CDR3aa: CASSVGLAEYNEQFF

v_gene: TRBV7-8
j_gene: TRBJ2-3
CDR3aa: CASSFPREGDTQYF